This entry lists 18 T cell receptor beta chains sequenced from one sample in a study of OX40 agonist ivuxolimab in advanced cancers. Here immunoSEQ multiplex PCR was the method, and the copy in TCRdb shows in-frame clones only, minus some. The table has roughly 28,000 clones, 83% seen once. This sample comprised CD4+ or CD8+ T cells sorted from blood, obtained in a trial of the OX40 agonist ivuxolimab. All receptors come from an adult with an advanced solid tumor such as melanoma, head and neck, liver or kidney cancer.

CDR3 coding DNA: TGTGCCAGCAGTTTCACGGACAGGGGGGGGTATAATTCACCCCTCCACTTT. This encodes CASSFTDRGGYNSPLHF. The V and J genes are TRBV27 and TRBJ1-6, with TRBD1 matching 10 bases. V was pared by 3 bases and J by 4 bases, with 6 bases of the junction left unmatched. CDR1 is MNHEY, CDR2 SMNVEV, per germline (reference sequence). The CDR3 is made up of 17 amino acids.

This sequence joins TRBV4-1 and TRBJ1-6; 8 nucleotides line up with TRBD1. The V segment lost 1 base and the J segment 7 bases; nucleotides outside the gene matches: 6. The CDR3 has 16 residues. CDR1 and CDR2 from the germline V gene are MGHRA and YSYEKL. The CDR3, as DNA: TGCGCCAGCAGCCAAGTTGGACAGGGCTTCAATTCACCCCTCCACTTT. Translating gives CASSQVGQGFNSPLHF.

This chain links TRBV27 with TRBJ2-2; unclear D gene. Deletions cut 2 bases from V and 6 bases from J, with 7 bases between. Germline CDR1 MNHEY, CDR2 SMNVEV (reference sequence). CDR3 length: 13 amino acids. For the CDR3, the DNA is TGTGCCAGCAGTTTACAGGTTGCCGGGGAGCTGTTTTTT. It encodes CASSLQVAGELFF.

This chain links TRBV19 with TRBJ1-5; D remains unclear. V was clipped by 1 base and J by 3 bases, with 13 bases between them. Germline lookup yields CDR1 LNHDA and CDR2 SQIVND (reference sequence). There are 16 residues in the CDR3. The CDR3 spells CASSIAVGSHNQPQHF. DNA of the CDR3: TGTGCCAGTAGTATAGCTGTGGGGTCCCACAATCAGCCCCAGCATTTT.

This chain joins TRBV4-1 and TRBJ2-5; D is ambiguous. From germline, CDR1 is MGHRA and CDR2 YSYEKL. Trimming took off 1 base at V and 2 bases at J, with 11 bases between the two ends. CDR3 length: 15 residues. As DNA, the CDR3 is TGCGCCAGCAGCCAAGTTGCAGATCGTCAAGAGACCCAGTACTTC. It codes for CASSQVADRQETQYF.

V usage is TRBV6-5 and J usage is TRBJ2-5; D uncertain. The germline V and J ends were trimmed by 6 bases and 5 bases, with 19 bases remaining between them. Germline V gene sequence: CDR1 MNHEY, CDR2 SVGAGI. The CDR3 length is 15 residues. CDR3 amino acids: CASSPLVSGLETQYF. The CDR3 coding sequence is TGTGCCAGCAGCCCGTTAGTCTCGGGCCTGGAGACCCAGTACTTC.

V usage is TRBV6-1 and J usage is TRBJ1-1; tentatively, D is TRBD1 (5 bases). The CDR3 runs to 12 residues. Germline V gene data show CDR1 as MNHNS and CDR2 as SASEGT. V was clipped by 5 bases and J by 12 bases, with 16 bases between them. The CDR3 DNA sequence: TGTGCCAGCAGTCCAGGTACGGGGGTATCTTTCTTT. The encoded protein is CASSPGTGVSFF.

This sequence joins TRBV20-1 and TRBJ1-3; D ambiguous. The ends were cut back, 5 bases at V and 0 bases at J, with 2 bases in the middle. CDR3 length: 11 amino acids. Per germline, CDR1 DFQATT and CDR2 SNEGSKA (reference sequence). DNA of the CDR3: TGCAGTGCTCCCTCTGGAAACACCATATATTTT. Encoded protein: CSAPSGNTIYF.

The rearrangement links TRBV13 to TRBJ2-3; a weak D match, TRBD1 (5 bases). The V gene's germline CDR1 is PRHDT and CDR2 FYEKMQ (reference sequence). The V gene lost 1 base and the J gene lost 2 bases, with 13 bases spanning the gap. There are 16 residues in the CDR3. The CDR3 spells CASSLEGRLLTDTQYF. In DNA, the CDR3 is TGTGCCAGCAGCTTAGAGGGGCGGCTACTCACAGATACGCAGTATTTT.

The chain couples TRBV7-6 to TRBJ2-3; TRBD2 agrees at 8 bases. V was pared by 1 base and J by 7 bases, with 7 bases of the junction left unmatched. The CDR3 consists of 15 residues. Germline V gene sequence: CDR1 SGHVS, CDR2 FNYEAQ. The CDR3 protein is CASSLESGGGYTQYF. Here the CDR3 DNA reads TGTGCCAGCAGCTTAGAGAGCGGGGGCGGGTATACGCAGTATTTT.

The CDR3 DNA follows: TGTGCCAGCAGCAAAGATCGCGGTCCTTATAGCAATCAGCCCCAGCATTTT. Protein sequence: CASSKDRGPYSNQPQHF. This chain connects TRBV21-1 to TRBJ1-5. TRBV21-1 is given as a pseudogene. The CDR3 extends over 17 amino acids.

This chain connects TRBV6-6 to TRBJ2-5; no clear D. Germline V gene data show CDR1 as MNHNY and CDR2 as SVGAGI (reference sequence). CDR3 size: 13 residues. V lost 2 bases and J 4 bases, leaving 8 bases between the germline ends. The DNA for the CDR3 is TGTGCCAGCAGTTACAGCCCCGGAGAGACCCAGTACTTC. Amino acid sequence: CASSYSPGETQYF.

V and J are TRBV11-2 and TRBJ2-7; 8 nucleotides align to TRBD1. V dropped 3 bases and J dropped 3; count of bases not matched to a gene: 13. Germline V CDR1 and CDR2: SGHAT, FQNNGV. The CDR3 sequence is 17 residues long. This CDR3 is CASSFGGYGQGYYEQYF. CDR3 DNA sequence: TGTGCCAGCAGCTTTGGTGGATACGGACAGGGCTACTACGAGCAGTACTTC. Variable domain in full (rest from reference TRBV11-2 and TRBJ2-7): EAGVAQSPRYKIIEKRQSVAFWCNPISGHATLYWYQQILGQGPKLLIQFQNNGVVDDSQLPKDRFSAERLKGVDSTLKIQPAKLEDSAVYLCASSFGGYGQGYYEQYFGPGTRLTVT.

This chain links TRBV6-5 with TRBJ2-7; 7 nucleotides match TRBD2. In germline, CDR1 is MNHEY, CDR2 SVGAGI. V lost 2 bases to trimming and J lost 6 bases; unmatched junction nucleotides: 4. The CDR3 sequence is 13 residues long. CDR3 residues: CASSYATSVEQYF. CDR3 nucleotides: TGTGCCAGCAGTTACGCAACTAGCGTCGAGCAGTACTTC.

This clone is a singleton in its sample. V is TRBV10-2 and J is TRBJ2-1, with TRBD2 matching over 11 bases. V dropped 8 bases and J dropped 6; count of bases not matched to a gene: 6. This CDR3 has 14 residues. CDR1 WSHSY and CDR2 SAAADI come from the germline V gene. DNA of the CDR3: TGCGCCAGCGACTCCGGGACTAGCGGCAATGAGCAGTTCTTC. As protein: CASDSGTSGNEQFF.

The V and J genes are TRBV5-1 and TRBJ2-7; 8 bases agree with TRBD2. The length of the CDR3 is 14 residues. V shed 2 bases and J 4 bases; nucleotides not matched to a gene: 5. CDR1 and CDR2 from the germline V gene are SGHRS and YFSETQ. CDR3 amino acids: CASSFRTSSYEQYF. CDR3 in DNA: TGCGCCAGCAGCTTTCGGACTAGCTCTTACGAGCAGTACTTC.

The V and J genes are TRBV19 and TRBJ2-1; 7 positions match TRBD1. CDR1 is LNHDA, CDR2 SQIVND, per germline (reference sequence). This CDR3 contains 13 residues. V shed 8 bases and J 4 bases; nucleotides not matched to a gene: 5. CDR3 residues: CASWDSQYNEQFF. The CDR3 DNA reads as TGTGCCAGTTGGGACAGCCAGTACAATGAGCAGTTCTTC.

This chain joins TRBV19 and TRBJ2-7; 9 bases are a match to TRBD2. Unmatched junction bases numbered 10, after V lost 5 bases and J lost 5 bases. The CDR3 runs to 15 residues. Germline V gives CDR1 LNHDA, CDR2 SQIVND (reference sequence). The CDR3 protein is CASSPNERGVHEQYF. The CDR3 DNA sequence: TGTGCCAGTAGTCCTAACGAGCGGGGGGTCCACGAGCAGTACTTC.